The rows below give T cell receptor beta chains drawn from one sample of a study of blood T cell repertoires in COVID-19. Only in-frame clones appear in the TCRdb table, and some are missing; sequencing was by immunoSEQ multiplex PCR. This sample has 75,000 to 100,000 clones, with 70% to 90% found just once. Specimen: peripheral blood. These TCRs come from a human donor with acute or convalescent COVID-19. The donor label of this sample is uncertain. CDR3s include the opening cysteine and the closing phenylalanine or tryptophan. The order of the fields is J gene, D gene, clone size, V gene, CDR3 DNA, CDR3 protein. D genes are given only for firm matches. Clone size is shown for a subset of rows, as once, few, many or a class of expanded clone.

>TRBJ2-5|NA|NA|TRBV19
TGTGCCAGTAGTATTGGAGGATCGTACCAAGAGACCCAGTACTTC
CASSIGGSYQETQYF
>TRBJ2-7|NA|NA|TRBV11-2
TGTGCCAGCAGCCTAGATGGACAAGTTTTATACGAGCAGTACTTC
CASSLDGQVLYEQYF
>TRBJ2-1|NA|once|TRBV5-1
TGCGCCAGCAGCCCCCCGGCTAGCGCGTACAATGAGCAGTTCTTC
CASSPPASAYNEQFF
>TRBJ1-2|NA|NA|TRBV4-2
TGTGCCAGCAGCCAAGATTTGGGCACAGAGTATGGCTACACCTTC
CASSQDLGTEYGYTF
>TRBJ1-5|NA|NA|TRBV6-5
TGTGCTGCTCTTCGGGGAACTTATAGCAATCAGCCCCAGCATTTT
CAALRGTYSNQPQHF
>TRBJ1-5|TRBD1|NA|TRBV3-1/TRBV3-2
TGTGCCAGCAGCCAAGATCCCCGTGGCCCTCCGGGACAGGCCGTATATCAGCCCCAGCATTTT
CASSQDPRGPPGQAVYQPQHF
>TRBJ2-5|NA|NA|TRBV30
TGTGCCCGGGACATGAGAGGGGAGACCCAGTACTTC
CARDMRGETQYF
>TRBJ1-2|TRBD1|NA|TRBV12-3/TRBV12-4
TGTGCCAGCAGTCACCCGGACAGGGTTAGCTACACCTTC
CASSHPDRVSYTF
>TRBJ1-1|NA|NA|TRBV12-3/TRBV12-4
TGTGCCACGCGCTCGGGGGTGAACACTGAAGCTTTCTTT
CATRSGVNTEAFF
>TRBJ1-1|NA|few|TRBV11-2
TGTGCCAGCAGCTTAAGGGGCGGGAACACTGAAGCTTTCTTT
CASSLRGGNTEAFF
>TRBJ2-3|TRBD1|NA|TRBV6-2/TRBV6-3
TGTGCCAGCAGTAACCGACAGGGGACAGATACGCAGTATTTT
CASSNRQGTDTQYF
>TRBJ1-2|TRBD1|few|TRBV19
TGTGCCAGTAGTATTGGGGACAGAAGTGGCTACACCTTC
CASSIGDRSGYTF
>TRBJ1-1|TRBD1|NA|TRBV19
TGTGCCAGTAACAGTGGGACAGCTAACACTGAAGCTTTCTTT
CASNSGTANTEAFF
>TRBJ2-7|NA|NA|TRBV10-3
TGTGCCATCAGTGTACCAGGGGACGAGCAGTACTTC
CAISVPGDEQYF
>TRBJ1-1|NA|NA|TRBV11-2
TGTGCCAGCAGCTTAGGAGCAGGGCGTGAAGCTTTCTTT
CASSLGAGREAFF
>TRBJ1-2|NA|NA|TRBV10-3
TGTGCCATCAGTGAGTCGAGAGACACCGGCTACACCTTC
CAISESRDTGYTF
>TRBJ1-1|NA|NA|TRBV2
TGTGCCAGCAGAGCACAGTTCAACACTGAAGCTTTCTTT
CASRAQFNTEAFF
>TRBJ2-1|TRBD2|NA|TRBV4-1
TGCGCCAGCAGCCAAGATCCTAGCGGGGCCCCCTACAATGAGCAGTTCTTC
CASSQDPSGAPYNEQFF
>TRBJ2-2|NA|NA|TRBV7-9
TGTGCCAGCAGCTTACTGACCGGGGAGCTGTTTTTT
CASSLLTGELFF
>TRBJ2-1|TRBD2|NA|TRBV7-8
TGTGCCAGCAGCGGAGAGACTAGCGGCTACAATGAGCAGTTCTTC
CASSGETSGYNEQFF
>TRBJ1-3|NA|NA|TRBV3-1/TRBV3-2
TGTGCCAGCAGCCAAGAGTGGGGCCTCTCTGGAAACACCATATATTTT
CASSQEWGLSGNTIYF
>TRBJ1-1|NA|NA|TRBV7-9
TGTGCCAGCAGCTTAGGTCTCGAAGCTTTCTTT
CASSLGLEAFF
>TRBJ1-5|NA|NA|TRBV2
TGTGCCAGCAGTGAACTCAGCAATCAGCCCCAGCATTTT
CASSELSNQPQHF
>TRBJ1-2|NA|NA|TRBV27
TGTGCCAGCAGTTTCTGGGCCTCCGGGGAACCCTATGGCTACACCTTC
CASSFWASGEPYGYTF
>TRBJ1-3|NA|NA|TRBV5-1
TGCGCCAGCAGCTTGGCGCAGTCAACCTCTGGAAACACCATATATTTT
CASSLAQSTSGNTIYF
>TRBJ1-5|TRBD1|NA|TRBV2
TGTGCCAGCAGGGGCAGGACAGGCTACCAGCCCCAGCATTTT
CASRGRTGYQPQHF
>TRBJ1-6|NA|NA|TRBV5-1
TGCGCCAGCAGCCTCCAGGGTACAGATAATTCACCCCTCCACTTT
CASSLQGTDNSPLHF
>TRBJ2-1|NA|once|TRBV7-9
TGTGCCAGCAGCCGGGACTTCCACAATGAGCAGTTCTTC
CASSRDFHNEQFF
>TRBJ2-3|NA|NA|TRBV3-1/TRBV3-2
TGTGCCAGCAGCCAGGACACGGCAGATACGCAGTATTTT
CASSQDTADTQYF
>TRBJ1-5|NA|few|TRBV28
TGTGCCAGCAGTTTATTTAGGACACCCCTAAGGGGCCAGCCCCAGCATTTT
CASSLFRTPLRGQPQHF
>TRBJ2-2|TRBD1|NA|TRBV28
TGTGCCAGCAGTTTGGGTGGACAGGGTGGCACCGGGGAGCTGTTTTTT
CASSLGGQGGTGELFF
>TRBJ1-6|NA|NA|TRBV4-3
TGCGCCAGCAGCCAAGATCCCAGGACAAATTCACCCCTCCACTTT
CASSQDPRTNSPLHF
>TRBJ1-1|NA|NA|TRBV6-5
TGTGCCAGCAACGCCTGGGGCAGCCACACTGAAGCTTTCTTT
CASNAWGSHTEAFF
>TRBJ2-1|TRBD2|NA|TRBV10-3
TGTGCCACCGGGGCCCGGGAGGTATACAATGAGCAGTTCTTC
CATGAREVYNEQFF
>TRBJ2-3|TRBD1|NA|TRBV2
TGTGCCAGCCGCGCTACTCACCCCGGGACAGCCGGGGCAGATACGCAGTATTTT
CASRATHPGTAGADTQYF
>TRBJ2-5|TRBD1|once|TRBV10-3
TGTGCCATCAGAAGGACAGGGGGCGTTGAGACCCAGTACTTC
CAIRRTGGVETQYF
>TRBJ2-2|TRBD2|once|TRBV6-5
TGTGCCAGCAGTTACGGGACTAGCGGTACCGGGGAGCTGTTTTTT
CASSYGTSGTGELFF
>TRBJ2-3|TRBD2|NA|TRBV27
TGTGCCAGCAGTTCCCCCGGAGCGGGGAGAGATACGCAGTATTTT
CASSSPGAGRDTQYF
>TRBJ1-5|NA|NA|TRBV18
TGTGCCAGCTCACAACGAAGGGAAGGGGAGCCCCAGCATTTT
CASSQRREGEPQHF
>TRBJ1-5|NA|NA|TRBV27
TGTGCCAGCAGGAGAGGAGGGAACTATCAGCCCCAGCATTTT
CASRRGGNYQPQHF
>TRBJ2-5|TRBD1|once|TRBV9
TGTGCCAGCAGCCTGGGACAGGGTGGAGAGACCCAGTACTTC
CASSLGQGGETQYF
>TRBJ2-7|NA|NA|TRBV6-5
TGTGCCAGCAGTTACGCACCCCAGGGGGGCTCCTACGAGCAGTACTTC
CASSYAPQGGSYEQYF
>TRBJ1-2|NA|NA|TRBV7-8
TGTGCCAGCAGCTTAGGAGGGAGCTACTATGGCTACACCTTC
CASSLGGSYYGYTF
>TRBJ1-2|NA|few|TRBV28
TGTGCCAGCACCCTAGTATCGAGAGACTATGGCTACACCTTC
CASTLVSRDYGYTF
>TRBJ2-5|TRBD2|NA|TRBV7-9
TGTGCCAGCAGCTTAAGGGCTAGCGGGGGAGAGACCCAGTACTTC
CASSLRASGGETQYF